Below, 26 T cell receptor beta chains from the same sample are listed, as sequenced in a study of sequential checkpoint blockade in melanoma. The treatment was: randomized to nivolumab then ipilimumab (arm A) or the reverse (arm B). This table comes from immunoSEQ multiplex PCR, and its TCRdb copy is limited to in-frame clones, with some not included. The profile shows approximately 6,800 clones, about 20% of them singletons. The input for sequencing was tumor tissue (inferred from file names), taken from a patient given nivolumab and ipilimumab in sequence. The origin of the receptors is a human donor with melanoma.

This clone is medium-sized (0.01 to 0.1%) by share. V is TRBV6-8 and J is TRBJ2-3; no clear D gene. The V and J ends lost 2 bases and 6 bases respectively, with 12 bases between them. This CDR3 is 14 amino acids long. In germline, CDR1 is MNHGY, CDR2 SAAAGT. CDR3 protein: CASSYDSERDTQYF. Written as DNA, the CDR3 is TGTGCCAGCAGTTACGACTCGGAAAGGGATACGCAGTATTTT.

This clone showed up just a few times. The chain carries TRBV6-8 and TRBJ1-1, with 7 nucleotides matching TRBD1. Germline CDR1 and CDR2: MNHGY and SAAAGT. The length of the CDR3 is 17 residues. The ends lost 0 bases at V and 1 base at J; junction bases unmatched: 8. CDR3 sequence reads: CASSYSFTGVSNTEAFF. The CDR3 DNA sequence: TGTGCCAGCAGTTACTCGTTTACAGGGGTATCGAACACTGAAGCTTTCTTT.

This chain connects TRBV5-1 to TRBJ2-1, with TRBD2 identical over 12 bases. Germline V CDR1 and CDR2: SGHRS, YFSETQ. The V gene end was trimmed by 6 bases and the J gene end by 9 bases; junction bases not matched to a gene: 7. This CDR3 spans 14 amino acids. CDR3: CASTSGGAGGEQFF. The CDR3 DNA sequence: TGCGCCAGCACTAGCGGGGGGGCCGGCGGTGAGCAGTTCTTC.

This clone was seen only a few times. The CDR3 spells CASSVEAQGSPLHF. The CDR3 DNA reads TGTGCCAGCAGCGTAGAGGCCCAGGGGTCACCCCTCCACTTT. V and J are TRBV9 and TRBJ1-6; tentatively, D is TRBD1 (6 bases). Germline CDR1 is SGDLS and CDR2 is YYNGEE. The V gene lost 0 bases and the J gene lost 10 bases, with 11 bases spanning the gap. There are 14 residues in the CDR3.

The CDR3 loop is CASSGPGTPGDQPQHF. The CDR3 DNA reads as TGTGCCAGCAGTGGCCCCGGGACGCCTGGGGATCAGCCCCAGCATTTT. The rearrangement joins TRBV28 to TRBJ1-5; TRBD1 might be the D (5 bases). Trimming removed 5 bases from V and 5 bases from J, with 19 bases in between. CDR3 length: 16 residues. Germline CDR1 MDHEN, CDR2 SYDVKM.

The genes are TRBV19 and TRBJ2-7; 7 nucleotides agree with TRBD1. Germline trimming cut 6 bases from V and 2 bases from J; bases unmatched to any gene: 7. CDR1 and CDR2 (germline): LNHDA, SQIVND (reference sequence). This CDR3 contains 14 residues. CDR3 sequence (DNA): TGTGCCAGTAGCACGGGACAGTTGGCCTACGAGCAGTACTTC. It encodes CASSTGQLAYEQYF.

This clone has a handful of counts. This chain links TRBV29-1 with TRBJ2-3, with 7 positions matching TRBD2. The ends lost 8 bases at V and 2 bases at J; junction bases unmatched: 10. This CDR3 contains 14 residues. Germline values: CDR1 SQVTM, CDR2 ANQGSEA. The CDR3 here is CSLRSGTTTDTQYF. As DNA, the CDR3 is TGCAGCTTAAGATCCGGGACTACCACAGATACGCAGTATTTT.

This clone was seen a few times. The J gene is TRBJ1-6, the V gene TRBV9, with TRBD1 matching 7 bases. CDR1 and CDR2 (germline): SGDLS, YYNGEE. The junction had 4 bases not matched to a gene; V was cut back by 0 bases and J by 1 base. The CDR3 consists of 17 residues. The CDR3 is CASSVASGGSYNSPLHF. For the CDR3, the DNA is TGTGCCAGCAGCGTAGCTTCAGGGGGATCCTATAATTCACCCCTCCACTTT.

This clone was seen a handful of times. This chain joins TRBV18 and TRBJ2-5, with a weak D call TRBD1 (6 bases). The V gene's germline CDR1 is KGHSH and CDR2 LQKENI. V was cut by 3 bases and J by 9 bases, with 20 bases left in between. The CDR3 loop spans 15 amino acids. This CDR3 reads CASSPDLDSWGPQYF. CDR3 DNA sequence: TGTGCCAGCTCACCGGACTTGGACAGTTGGGGTCCCCAGTACTTC.

This clone is medium-sized within its sample. The rearrangement joins TRBV12-5 to TRBJ2-7; no reliable D call. CDR1 LGHNT and CDR2 FRNRAP come from the germline V gene. The length of the CDR3 is 12 residues. The CDR3 nucleotides are TGTGCCAGCACCGTTGACTCCTACGAGCAGTACTTC. Amino acids: CASTVDSYEQYF.

This clone counts as medium-sized. V is TRBV6-8 and J is TRBJ1-6; D possibly corresponds to TRBD1 (6 bases). This CDR3 spans 16 amino acids. V was shortened by 5 bases and J by 10 bases, with 21 bases between the two germline ends. Germline V gene sequence: CDR1 MNHGY, CDR2 SAAAGT. The CDR3, as DNA: TGTGCCAGCAGTCCCCGGGACACTAAGTGGGGATCACCCCTCCACTTT. It yields the protein CASSPRDTKWGSPLHF.

This clone was found a few times. The chain uses TRBV30 and TRBJ1-6; no clear D gene. Per germline, CDR1 GTSNPN and CDR2 SVGIG (reference sequence). V gave up 3 bases and J gave up 9 bases, with 9 bases separating them. CDR3 length: 12 residues. CDR3 sequence (DNA): TGTGCCTGGAGCCAGGACGGTTCACCCCTCCACTTT. Amino acid sequence: CAWSQDGSPLHF.

The V gene is TRBV11-3, the J gene TRBJ2-5; TRBD1 matches 12 bases. The CDR3 consists of 15 residues. CDR1 and CDR2 from the germline V gene are SGHNT and YENEEA. V was pared by 5 bases and J by 4 bases, with 5 bases of the junction left unmatched. The CDR3 spells CASSAGQGAGETQYF. The CDR3 nucleotides are TGTGCCAGCAGCGCGGGACAGGGGGCTGGAGAGACCCAGTACTTC.

By its share, this clone is medium-sized. The V gene is TRBV11-3, the J gene TRBJ1-5; D may be TRBD1 (6 bases). The CDR3 spans 14 residues. The V end lost 3 bases, the J end lost 7 bases, and 13 bases lay between the germline ends. CDR1 SGHNT and CDR2 YENEEA come from the germline V gene. The CDR3, as DNA: TGTGCCAGCAGCTTGGTTGGGGGCCGGCAGCCCCAGCATTTT. Residues: CASSLVGGRQPQHF.

This clone has a handful of counts. The V call is TRBV7-6, the J call TRBJ2-6, with unresolved D. The germline V and J ends were trimmed by 6 bases and 5 bases, with 14 bases remaining between them. The germline CDR1 and CDR2 sequences are SGHVS and FNYEAQ. The CDR3 extends over 15 amino acids. As DNA, the CDR3 is TGTGCCAGCAGGAGAGAGGACGGGTGGGCCAACGTCCTGACTTTC. Encoded protein: CASRREDGWANVLTF.

This clone was seen a few times. V is TRBV11-3 and J is TRBJ2-1; D not certain. The CDR3 contains 16 residues. In germline, CDR1 is SGHNT, CDR2 YENEEA. V gave up 5 bases and J gave up 0 bases, with 14 bases separating them. The CDR3 here is CASSQAGSSSYNEQFF. The CDR3 DNA reads TGTGCCAGCAGCCAAGCCGGGTCCAGCTCCTACAATGAGCAGTTCTTC.

This clone was recorded many times. CDR3 protein: CASSYGQGNSPLHF. As DNA, the CDR3 is TGTGCCAGCAGTTACGGACAGGGGAATTCACCCCTCCACTTT. The chain recombines TRBV6-8 with TRBJ1-6, with TRBD1 matching 9 bases. This CDR3 region has 14 residues. The junction had 0 bases not matched to a gene; V was cut back by 2 bases and J by 7 bases. Germline lookup yields CDR1 MNHGY and CDR2 SAAAGT.

The V gene is TRBV19, the J gene TRBJ2-5; D is unclear. In germline, CDR1 is LNHDA, CDR2 SQIVND (reference sequence). The CDR3 contains 13 residues. Trimming left V 4 bases short and J 0 bases short, with 6 bases between. CDR3 DNA sequence: TGTGCCAGTAGTAAGGGCCACCAAGAGACCCAGTACTTC. It is translated as CASSKGHQETQYF.

This clone was observed at least ten times. This chain links TRBV29-1 with TRBJ1-1; D gene ambiguous. This CDR3 contains 11 residues. The germline V gene has CDR1 SQVTM and CDR2 ANQGSEA. The ends were cut back, 3 bases at V and 5 bases at J, with 7 bases in the middle. In nucleotides, the CDR3 is TGCAGCGTTGAGTGGGGTACTGAAGCTTTCTTT. Translated, it gives CSVEWGTEAFF.

Many counts were recorded for this clone. The V and J genes are TRBV9 and TRBJ2-6; D gene ambiguous. V was cut by 3 bases and J by 0 bases, with 7 bases left in between. CDR3 length: 15 residues. Germline assignment: CDR1 SGDLS and CDR2 YYNGEE. The CDR3 nucleotides read TGTGCCAGCAGCGAAGAGCCCTCTGGGGCCAACGTCCTGACTTTC. This translates into CASSEEPSGANVLTF.

The J gene is TRBJ1-6, the V gene TRBV5-1; weak D call: TRBD1 (5 bases). V lost 4 bases and J lost 9, with 14 bases in between. The CDR3 runs to 14 residues. From germline, CDR1 is SGHRS and CDR2 YFSETQ. In DNA form, the CDR3 reads TGCGCCAGCAGCGAAGAGGGGAGCTCTTCACCCCTCCACTTT. Encoded protein: CASSEEGSSSPLHF.

The genes are TRBV11-3 and TRBJ2-2; possible D gene TRBD2, 6 bases. The germline V and J ends were trimmed by 1 base and 4 bases, with 13 bases remaining between them. The CDR3 sequence is 16 residues long. Germline V lookup: CDR1 SGHNT, CDR2 YENEEA. CDR3 sequence: CASSLVGGRGTGELFF. CDR3 bases: TGTGCCAGCAGCTTAGTCGGCGGGCGGGGCACCGGGGAGCTGTTTTTT.

This clone has ten or more counts. The CDR3 sequence is CASSWTGTSGGRQEQFF. CDR3 coding DNA: TGTGCCAGCAGCTGGACCGGGACTAGCGGGGGACGGCAGGAGCAGTTCTTC. The genes are TRBV11-3 and TRBJ2-1, with TRBD2 identical over 14 bases. The trim removed 4 bases at V and 10 bases at J, leaving 12 bases unmatched. This CDR3 is built from 17 residues. Germline lookup yields CDR1 SGHNT and CDR2 YENEEA.

This clone was observed a few times. The chain recombines TRBV6-8 with TRBJ1-1; 7 bases fit TRBD1. From germline, CDR1 is MNHGY and CDR2 SAAAGT. The CDR3 has 12 residues. J gave up 8 bases and V 6 bases, and 6 bases lay outside the gene matches. For the CDR3, the DNA is TGTGCCAGCAGATCCGACAGGGCGGAAGCTTTCTTT. This sequence encodes CASRSDRAEAFF.

V and J are TRBV5-1 and TRBJ2-1; D perhaps matches TRBD1 (6 bases). Germline V gives CDR1 SGHRS, CDR2 YFSETQ. The CDR3 is 14 amino acids. Trimming pared 2 bases from V and 4 bases from J, leaving 10 bases between. The CDR3 nucleotides read TGCGCCAGCAGCTTCACAGGGACGTACAATGAGCAGTTCTTC. Protein sequence: CASSFTGTYNEQFF.

In its sample, this clone was seen a few times. CDR3 protein: CAWSGKGANQPQHF. The CDR3 bases are TGTGCCTGGAGTGGTAAGGGGGCGAATCAGCCCCAGCATTTT. V gene TRBV30 combines with J gene TRBJ1-5; 7 bases match TRBD1. CDR3 length: 14 amino acids. V trimming: 1 base; J trimming: 4 bases; junction bases outside the gene matches: 4. Germline CDR1 and CDR2: GTSNPN and SVGIG (reference sequence).